These 25 T cell receptor beta chains were all obtained from the same sample, sequenced in a study of T cells after yellow fever vaccination (dated by TCRdb to between 2018 and 2021). Libraries were prepared through 5' RACE. Sequencing was performed on an Illumina HiSeq 2500. TCRdb cleaned the public reads at Q25 with fastp, built clones with MiXCR and kept in-frame beta chains. Merged by CDR3 protein, the rows form single entries marked with the most common genes and DNA. Present in this sample are about 120,000 distinct CDR3 sequences, 7% to 8.5% of which were seen just once. The ten top clones hold about 25% of the sample. In light of the paper, this sample's treatment or condition label describes: live attenuated yellow fever vaccine strain. The source was CD8+ T cells sorted from PBMCs, collected 45 days after the yellow fever booster vaccination. These receptors were obtained from a young man who received the YFV17D yellow fever vaccine.

This clonotype was recorded at least ten times. The chain joins TRBV7-6 to TRBJ2-7; 9 positions agree with TRBD2. This CDR3 contains 14 residues. CDR1 and CDR2 from the germline V gene are SGHVS and FNYEAQ. J gave up 3 bases and V 6 bases, and 6 bases lay outside the gene matches. DNA for the CDR3: TGTGCCAGCAGTTATTTAGCGGGAGACTACGAGCAGTACTTC. Encoded protein: CASSYLAGDYEQYF.

The chain carries TRBV5-1 and TRBJ2-7, with 12 bases matching TRBD1. CDR1 is SGHRS, CDR2 YFSETQ, per germline. This CDR3 has 15 amino acids. V shed 1 base and J 7 bases; nucleotides not matched to a gene: 6. CDR3 sequence: CASSLWGQGAKEQYF. As DNA, the CDR3 is TGCGCCAGCAGCTTGTGGGGACAGGGGGCGAAAGAGCAGTACTTC.

This clonotype was observed at least ten times. The V call is TRBV7-2, the J call TRBJ2-1, with 7 bases aligning to TRBD1. After removal of 5 bases from V and 8 bases from J, the junction contained 6 bases not matched to a gene. CDR1 is SGHTA and CDR2 is FQGNSA in the germline V gene. This CDR3 is built from 13 residues. The CDR3 sequence is CASSGTGVDEQFF. CDR3 nucleotide sequence: TGTGCCAGCAGCGGTACAGGGGTGGATGAGCAGTTCTTC. Complete variable domain (other parts from reference TRBV7-2 and TRBJ2-1): GAGVSQSPSNKVTEKGKDVELRCDPISGHTALYWYRQSLGQGLEFLIYFQGNSAPDKSGLPSDRFSAERTGGSVSTLTIQRTQQEDSAVYLCASSGTGVDEQFFGPGTRLTVL.

This clonotype has at least ten counts. The chain recombines TRBV14 with TRBJ2-1; TRBD1 aligns across 9 bases. This CDR3 contains 15 residues. The ends lost 3 bases at V and 9 bases at J; junction bases unmatched: 9. The germline V gene encodes CDR1 SGHDN and CDR2 FVKESK. Here the CDR3 DNA reads TGTGCCAGCAGCCATTACCAGACAGGGGGGGCTGAGCAGTTCTTC. It translates to CASSHYQTGGAEQFF.

In this sample, this clonotype turned up a few times. The chain combines TRBV7-9 with TRBJ2-1; TRBD1 matches at 8 bases. With 5 bases clipped from V and 8 bases from J, the junction kept 11 bases outside the gene matches. The CDR3 length is 15 residues. The germline CDR1 and CDR2 sequences are SEHNR and FQNEAQ (reference sequence). CDR3 bases: TGTGCCAGCAGCACCGAGACAGGGGATGGGGATGAGCAGTTCTTC. Its translation is CASSTETGDGDEQFF.

This clonotype was counted at least ten times. V and J are TRBV5-5 and TRBJ2-2, with TRBD2 matching over 12 bases. Trimming at V came to 3 bases and at J to 6 bases, leaving 3 bases not matched to a gene. CDR1 SGHKS and CDR2 YYEKEE come from the germline V gene (reference sequence). This CDR3 is built from 15 residues. The CDR3 loop is CASSYLAGGPGELFF. As DNA, the CDR3 is TGTGCCAGCAGCTACCTAGCGGGAGGGCCCGGGGAGCTGTTTTTT.

This clonotype showed up many times. The chain links TRBV6-1 to TRBJ2-7; the D is unclear. With 6 bases removed from V and 7 bases from J, the gap between germline ends came to 19 bases. The CDR3 runs to 14 residues. Germline V CDR1 and CDR2: MNHNS, SASEGT. CDR3 coding DNA: TGTGCCAGCAGCCCCCTGGATGTACGCTGGGAGCAGTACTTC. Residues: CASSPLDVRWEQYF.

This clonotype was picked up a small number of times. The rearrangement links TRBV5-1 to TRBJ2-7; 8 bases agree with TRBD2. The CDR3 is 15 residues long. The V segment lost 2 bases and the J segment 4 bases; nucleotides outside the gene matches: 8. Germline-derived CDR1 and CDR2 are SGHRS and YFSETQ. CDR3: CASSLTGGGEYEQYF. CDR3 coding DNA: TGCGCCAGCAGCTTAACCGGGGGGGGGGAGTACGAGCAGTACTTC.

This clonotype was counted at least ten times. The V gene is TRBV4-3, the J gene TRBJ2-7; D gene uncertain. Trimming shortened V by 0 bases and J by 0 bases, and 9 bases separated the two germline ends. Germline values: CDR1 LGHNA, CDR2 YSLEER. The CDR3 totals 15 residues. The CDR3 DNA is TGCGCCAGCAGCCAAGAAGAGGCTCCCTCCTACGAGCAGTACTTC. It specifies CASSQEEAPSYEQYF.

This clonotype showed up just a few times. CDR3 residues: CATSRADAGINNEQFF. In DNA form, the CDR3 reads TGTGCCACCAGCAGAGCGGACGCGGGAATAAACAATGAGCAGTTCTTC. The gene calls are TRBV15 and TRBJ2-1; tentative D call: TRBD2 (6 bases). The CDR3 runs to 16 residues. Germline CDR1 is LNHNV and CDR2 is YYDKDF (reference sequence). The V end lost 1 base, the J end lost 5 bases, and 15 bases lay between the germline ends.

This clonotype was seen at least ten times. The CDR3 loop is CASSYDAGTDYNEQFF. Here the CDR3 DNA reads TGTGCCAGCAGTTACGACGCCGGGACAGACTACAATGAGCAGTTCTTC. The chain couples TRBV6-5 to TRBJ2-1; 7 bases are a match to TRBD1. Germline V lookup: CDR1 MNHEY, CDR2 SVGAGI. Losses at the gene ends were 2 bases for V and 3 bases for J; bases not matched to a gene: 7. This CDR3 is built from 16 residues.

There are a few counts of this clonotype. The CDR3 region is CASSPPQETQYF. DNA of the CDR3: TGTGCCAGCTCACCACCCCAAGAGACCCAGTACTTC. The chain links TRBV18 to TRBJ2-5, with D unresolved. V lost 0 bases and J 1 base, leaving 0 bases between the germline ends. The CDR3 is 12 amino acids. Germline CDR1 KGHSH, CDR2 LQKENI.

This clonotype was observed many times. The CDR3 region has the DNA TGTGCCATCAGTGAGAGGAGTTACGAGCAGTACTTC. This translates into CAISERSYEQYF. This chain links TRBV10-3 with TRBJ2-7; D is undetermined. CDR1 is ENHRY, CDR2 SYGVKD, per germline. V lost 2 bases, J lost 4 bases, and 6 bases lay in between. The CDR3 extends over 12 amino acids.

This clonotype was picked up many times. The chain uses TRBV10-3 and TRBJ2-2, with no clear D. This CDR3 is built from 12 residues. CDR1 ENHRY and CDR2 SYGVKD come from the germline V gene. Trimming removed 6 bases at V and 6 bases at J, with 8 bases between. The CDR3 DNA follows: TGTGCCATCAGAGAGGCAGCCGGGGAGCTGTTTTTT. Translating gives CAIREAAGELFF.

Points on this clonotype: With a much larger clone just one base away, this may be a read error. CDR3 residues: CASSPRAGAVEYEQYF. Written as DNA, the CDR3 is TGTGCCAGCAGCCCCCGGGCCGGGGCCGTGGAGTACGAGCAGTACTTC. The chain is built from TRBV9 and TRBJ2-7; perhaps D is TRBD1 or TRBD2 (5 bases each). V shed 4 bases and J shed 4 bases, with 21 bases lying between them. Germline loops: CDR1 SGDLS, CDR2 YYNGEE. This CDR3 has 16 residues.

This clonotype was observed many times. This chain links TRBV12-3 or TRBV12-4 with TRBJ2-3, with TRBD2 identical over 8 bases. The CDR3 spans 14 residues. J was trimmed by 1 base and V by 6 bases; bases with no gene match: 3. The CDR3 reads CASSPGGGTDTQYF. CDR3 nucleotides: TGTGCCAGCAGCCCGGGGGGGGGCACAGATACGCAGTATTTT.

This clonotype was seen repeatedly, ten times or more. The J gene is TRBJ2-1, the V gene TRBV10-3; 9 nucleotides line up with TRBD1. V was clipped by 7 bases and J by 9 bases; unmatched bases: 13. The CDR3 is 15 amino acids. Germline V gene sequence: CDR1 ENHRY, CDR2 SYGVKD. CDR3 region: CAITTGTGNLGEQFF. For the CDR3, the DNA is TGTGCCATCACCACAGGGACAGGGAATCTGGGTGAGCAGTTCTTC.

This clonotype was seen ten or more times. The chain recombines TRBV2 with TRBJ1-1; a weak D match, TRBD1 (5 bases). The CDR3 is 12 amino acids. From germline, CDR1 is SNHLY and CDR2 FYNNEI. Trimming removed 4 bases from V and 11 bases from J, with 14 bases in between. CDR3 amino acids: CASSGWGRVAFF. Written as DNA, the CDR3 is TGTGCCAGCAGTGGGTGGGGACGTGTCGCTTTCTTT.

Concerning this clonotype: This sequence may be a read error, since a much larger clone differs from it by one base. The chain recombines TRBV12-3 or TRBV12-4 with TRBJ2-1; D remains unclear. The CDR3 totals 13 residues. DNA of the CDR3: TGTGCCATCAGTTGGACCCCCTACAATGAGCAGTTCTTC. The encoded protein is CAISWTPYNEQFF.

This clonotype was recorded many times. The genes are TRBV6-1 and TRBJ2-5, with 11 bases lining up with TRBD1. Germline V gene sequence: CDR1 MNHNS, CDR2 SASEGT. This CDR3 has 14 residues. With V trimmed by 5 bases and J by 5 bases, 4 bases remained unmatched. The chain's CDR3 is CASSRTGGIETQYF. The CDR3 bases are TGTGCCAGCAGTCGGACAGGGGGCATCGAGACCCAGTACTTC.

At least ten counts were recorded for this clonotype. The junction departs from the called germline gene at one end, perhaps through a read error. The V and J genes are TRBV5-1 and TRBJ2-7, with 9 bases that match TRBD2. This CDR3 comprises 12 residues. CDR1 is SGHRS, CDR2 YFSETQ, per germline. The CDR3 reads CASSLAGAEQYF. Here the CDR3 DNA reads TGTGCCAGCAGTTTAGCGGGAGCCGAGCAGTACTTC.

In its sample, this clonotype was seen many times. This rearrangement joins TRBV4-3 to TRBJ2-3, with TRBD2 matching over 13 bases. The CDR3 is 16 residues long. Germline values: CDR1 LGHNA, CDR2 YSLEER. V lost 1 base, J lost 4 bases, and 2 bases stayed unmatched. The DNA of the CDR3 is TGCGCCAGCAGCCAAGCAGGACTAGCGGGAGCAGATACGCAGTATTTT. Translating gives CASSQAGLAGADTQYF.

This clonotype was observed many times. V is TRBV29-1 and J is TRBJ2-5, with 8 bases lining up with TRBD1. The V gene's germline CDR1 is SQVTM and CDR2 ANQGSEA. The trim removed 0 bases at V and 1 base at J, leaving 13 bases unmatched. The CDR3 is made up of 18 amino acids. The CDR3 loop is CSVEDLSLDRGLQETQYF. DNA of the CDR3: TGCAGCGTTGAAGATCTATCCCTTGACAGGGGCCTCCAAGAGACCCAGTACTTC.

This clonotype turned up a few times. The chain joins TRBV6-2 or TRBV6-3 to TRBJ2-2; D not certain. Germline lookup yields CDR1 MNHEY and CDR2 SVGEGT. The CDR3 runs 13 residues. Trimming cost V 5 bases and J 6 bases, with 10 bases left between them. In DNA form, the CDR3 reads TGTGCCAGCAGTCTCTCCCGAGCCGGGGAGCTGTTTTTT. As protein: CASSLSRAGELFF.

This clonotype showed up many times. The rearrangement uses TRBV11-2 and TRBJ2-7; 7 bases agree with TRBD1. With 4 bases clipped from V and 5 bases from J, the junction kept 5 bases outside the gene matches. Germline CDR1 SGHAT, CDR2 FQNNGV. The length of the CDR3 is 13 residues. The CDR3 reads CASSSGTVHEQYF. DNA of the CDR3: TGTGCCAGCAGCTCTGGGACAGTCCACGAGCAGTACTTC.